The 9 T cell receptor beta chains in this list originate from one sample, sequenced in a study of blood T cell repertoires in COVID-19. Data came from immunoSEQ multiplex PCR; TCRdb stores just in-frame clones and leaves some out. The sample contains under 200,000 clones, 65% to 85% of which appear only once. Sequencing input: peripheral blood. These receptors were taken from a man aged 55 to 70 with active or convalescent COVID-19.

CDR3 sequence: CASSFALGGGSYNEQFF. Here the CDR3 DNA reads TGTGCCAGCAGCTTCGCCCTAGGCGGGGGGTCCTACAATGAGCAGTTCTTC. The chain combines TRBV7-3 with TRBJ2-1, with 8 bases fitting TRBD2. J was trimmed by 1 base and V by 3 bases; bases with no gene match: 8. This CDR3 region has 17 residues. Germline V gene sequence: CDR1 SGHTA, CDR2 FQGTGA. The variable domain in full, with the rest retrieved from reference TRBV7-3 and TRBJ2-1, is GAGVSQTPSNKVTEKGKYVELRCDPISGHTALYWYRQSLGQGPEFLIYFQGTGAADDSGLPNDRFFAVRPEGSVSTLKIQRTERGDSAVYLCASSFALGGGSYNEQFFGPGTRLTVL.

This chain joins TRBV6-5 and TRBJ2-7, with 9 bases that match TRBD1. Germline V gene lookup returns CDR1 MNHEY and CDR2 SVGAGI. The CDR3 runs to 14 residues. V shed 8 bases and J 5 bases; nucleotides not matched to a gene: 10. In nucleotides, the CDR3 is TGTGCCAGCCCTCTGGGGACAGGGTGGGACGAGCAGTACTTC. Encoded protein: CASPLGTGWDEQYF.

The chain has TRBV4-1 and TRBJ1-6; TRBD1 matches at 7 bases. CDR1 MGHRA and CDR2 YSYEKL come from the germline V gene. The CDR3 runs to 14 residues. Trimming took 1 base from V and 10 from J; bases not matched to a gene: 4. CDR3 coding DNA: TGCGCCAGCAGCCAAGTGAGGGGGCAATCACCCCTCCACTTT. Translation gives CASSQVRGQSPLHF.

This chain connects TRBV19 to TRBJ1-3, with 8 bases lining up with TRBD1. Trimming cost V 4 bases and J 0 bases; bases outside gene matches: 14. The CDR3 covers 19 residues. Germline V gene sequence: CDR1 LNHDA, CDR2 SQIVND (reference sequence). This CDR3 reads CASSRPGTGLKLSGNTIYF. The CDR3, as DNA: TGTGCCAGTAGTAGACCCGGGACAGGACTCAAACTCTCTGGAAACACCATATATTTT.

This chain connects TRBV5-1 to TRBJ2-1; 10 nucleotides align to TRBD2. Trimming removed 4 bases from V and 4 bases from J; junction bases left unmatched: 14. The CDR3 contains 18 residues. Germline lookup yields CDR1 SGHRS and CDR2 YFSETQ. Here the CDR3 DNA reads TGCGCCAGCAGCCGACATTTGAGCGGGAGGGCCTCTTACAATGAGCAGTTCTTC. As protein: CASSRHLSGRASYNEQFF.

This rearrangement joins TRBV4-2 to TRBJ2-1; D may be TRBD1 (6 bases). The CDR3 spans 15 residues. Trimming stripped 0 bases from V and 4 bases from J, with 10 bases between. Germline V gene sequence: CDR1 LGHNA, CDR2 YNFKEQ. CDR3 in amino acids: CASSQEVGAYNEQFF. CDR3 bases: TGTGCCAGCAGCCAAGAAGTGGGGGCATACAATGAGCAGTTCTTC.

This clone was recorded a few times. The chain joins TRBV4-2 to TRBJ1-2; D is unresolved. V lost 0 bases to trimming and J lost 4 bases, with 12 bases between them. Germline V gene sequence: CDR1 LGHNA, CDR2 YNFKEQ. The CDR3 has 15 amino acids. The CDR3 protein is CASSQDERVGYGYTF. In DNA form, the CDR3 reads TGTGCCAGCAGCCAAGATGAGAGGGTTGGCTATGGCTACACCTTC.

The CDR3 DNA sequence: TGCGCCAGCAGGACGTCGGTAGGGGCCTCCTACGAGCAGTACTTC. Protein product: CASRTSVGASYEQYF. The chain is built from TRBV5-1 and TRBJ2-7; maybe TRBD1 (5 bases). The germline V gene has CDR1 SGHRS and CDR2 YFSETQ. Trimming shortened V by 5 bases and J by 0 bases, and 15 bases separated the two germline ends. This CDR3 region has 15 residues.

The chain uses TRBV9 and TRBJ2-1, with 7 bases fitting TRBD2. With 3 bases clipped from V and 7 bases from J, the junction kept 10 bases outside the gene matches. The CDR3 extends over 15 amino acids. Germline V gene sequence: CDR1 SGDLS, CDR2 YYNGEE. CDR3 residues: CASSAVPGLLNEQFF. In DNA form, the CDR3 reads TGTGCCAGCAGCGCTGTCCCGGGACTATTGAATGAGCAGTTCTTC. The entire variable domain, with the rest obtained from reference TRBV9 and TRBJ2-1, is as follows: DSGVTQTPKHLITATGQRVTLRCSPRSGDLSVYWYQQSLDQGLQFLIQYYNGEERAKGNILERFSAQQFPDLHSELNLSSLELGDSALYFCASSAVPGLLNEQFFGPGTRLTVL.